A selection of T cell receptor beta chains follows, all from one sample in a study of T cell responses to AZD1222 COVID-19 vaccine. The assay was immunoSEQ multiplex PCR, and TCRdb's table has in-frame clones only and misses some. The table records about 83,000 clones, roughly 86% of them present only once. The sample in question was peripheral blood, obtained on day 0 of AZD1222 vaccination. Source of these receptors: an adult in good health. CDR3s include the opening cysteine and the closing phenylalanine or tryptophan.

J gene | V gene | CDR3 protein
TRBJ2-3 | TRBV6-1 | CASSEVPGGTDTQYF
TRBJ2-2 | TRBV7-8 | CASSKTGTGNTGELFF
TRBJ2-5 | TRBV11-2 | CASSRGIQETQYF
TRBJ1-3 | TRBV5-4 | CASSLESGNTIYF
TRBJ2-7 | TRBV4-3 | CASSQASSPGAYEQYF
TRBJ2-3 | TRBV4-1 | CASSPGRSTDTQYF
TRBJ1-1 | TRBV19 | CASSTPRDRVVRAFF
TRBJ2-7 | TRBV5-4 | CASSFRDFDEQYF
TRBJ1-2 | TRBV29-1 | CSVAEGAPYGYTF
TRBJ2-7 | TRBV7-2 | CASSLARPYEQYF
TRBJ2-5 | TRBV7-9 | CASSLGRLAGEQETQYF
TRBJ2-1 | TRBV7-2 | CASSLVRRGLADYNEQFF
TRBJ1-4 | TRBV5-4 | CASSLPGEKLFF
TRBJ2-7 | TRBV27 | CASSSGQGREQYF
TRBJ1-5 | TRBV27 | CASQPGGARGGNQPQHF
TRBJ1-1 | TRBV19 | CASSLGLRSTEAFF
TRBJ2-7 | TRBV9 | CASSVAPAGTYEQYF
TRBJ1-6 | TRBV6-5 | CASSYTGTGPNSPLHF
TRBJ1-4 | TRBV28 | CASSASLGAREKLFF
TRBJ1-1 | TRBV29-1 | CSVEPSRVGGEAFF
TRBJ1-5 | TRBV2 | CASTAGLYGSQPQHF
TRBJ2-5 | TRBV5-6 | CASSLQETQYF
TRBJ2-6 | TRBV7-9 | CASSRMGGSGANVLTF
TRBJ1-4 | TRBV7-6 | CASSLRGGNEKLFF
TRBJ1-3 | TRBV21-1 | CASRLKGEVSGNTIYF
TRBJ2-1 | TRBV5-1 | CASSLSTEEQFF
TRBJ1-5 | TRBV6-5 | CASTRGNQPQHF
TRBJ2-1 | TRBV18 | CASSPLGSAEQFF
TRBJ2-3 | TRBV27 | CASSYTSGSTDTQYF
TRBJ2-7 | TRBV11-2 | CASSSRIQASYEQYF
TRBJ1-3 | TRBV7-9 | CASSHPAASGNTIYF
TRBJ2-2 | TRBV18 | CASSPKTYTGELFF
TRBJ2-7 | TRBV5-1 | CASSLLGTGGEEQYF
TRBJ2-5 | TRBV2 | CASSKTSGQETQYF
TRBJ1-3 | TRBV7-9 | CASSQGIPSGNTIYF
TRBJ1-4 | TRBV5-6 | CASSLGLGEKLFF
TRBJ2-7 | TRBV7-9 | CASSLDRGEQYF
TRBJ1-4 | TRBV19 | CASSMGTGTGNEKLFF
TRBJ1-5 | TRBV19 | CASSPDRGQANQPQHF
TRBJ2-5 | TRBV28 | CASSPGWQPRTTQYF
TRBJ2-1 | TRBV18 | CASSPMDLNYNEQFF
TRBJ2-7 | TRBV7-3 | CASSSPPGQGYEQYF
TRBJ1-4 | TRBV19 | CASRFGGGDEKLFF
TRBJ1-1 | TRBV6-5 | CASSSLLGEAFF
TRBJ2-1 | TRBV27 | CASSLGTGVEQFF
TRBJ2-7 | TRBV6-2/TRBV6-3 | CASSAQILYEQYF
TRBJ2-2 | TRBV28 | CASSLADTGELFF
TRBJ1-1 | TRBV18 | CASSPLGRSLMNTEAFF
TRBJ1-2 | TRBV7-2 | CASSLGPGQGYGYTF
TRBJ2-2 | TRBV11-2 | CASSLDPNTGELFF